This entry features one T cell receptor (beta chain) sequence. There are many counts of this clone. This receptor's antigen is unknown. Per-base qualities were not stored, and no clone one base away is much larger. The time point label of this sample denotes: before neoadjuvant nivolumab. Patients had been newly diagnosed with stage II-IVA oral cavity squamous cell carcinoma, and no prior systemic or radiation treatment had been given to the patients. The cohort was composed of patients with HPV-negative, locally advanced oral cavity squamous cell carcinoma. No culture maintenance or expansion was done, as the peripheral blood mononuclear cells went straight to analysis. The samples were drawn from a longitudinal correlative study tied to a single-arm phase II trial testing neoadjuvant nivolumab in oral cavity squamous cell carcinoma. Subject-matched pre- and post-treatment PBMCs and tumors from three responders and three non-responders were subjected to genomic DNA-based TCRbeta sequencing. Peripheral blood mononuclear cells were drawn once before nivolumab treatment and a second time after treatment, when surgery took place. The Maxwell RSC DNA from Cells kit was used to extract genomic DNA from PBMCs.

This entry comes from a study of neoadjuvant anti-PD-1 for oral cavity cancer listed by TCRdb under 2021. Describing the broader study: Patients mostly received three to four biweekly doses of nivolumab at 3 mg/kg before curative-intent surgical resection. A fourth nivolumab dose was given around day 43 to patients without progression, and definitive surgical resection was performed in those patients on days 50-56. Under RECIST 1.1, a patient counted as a responder if showing complete response, partial response or stable disease, and as a non-responder if showing progression. The parent correlative cohort included over nine patients, with an approximately 30% response rate.

What the research found in general, with its limitations: Higher pretreatment blood TCRbeta clonality and lower post-treatment tumor TCRbeta clonality were correlated with higher pretreatment blood Treg/Th17 ratios. Within PBMCs, T cell clonality (Gini index) was significantly higher in non-responders than responders after neoadjuvant nivolumab. The TCR analyses had only a few patients in each response group, and the authors called for validation in larger cohorts.

For deep sequencing, each PBMC sample was run in six replicates, with libraries mostly built from about 510 ng of input genomic DNA. Following the manufacturer's instructions, the team built TCRbeta libraries using the immunoSEQ hsTCRbeta kit. An Illumina NovaSeq 6000 S4 flow cell was used to sequence the final libraries, which had first been combined to 3 nM. The study's own analysis went as follows. The immunoSEQ Analyzer handled quality control and preprocessing of the raw data. The analysis was restricted to productive rearrangements, with each unique CDR3 amino acid sequence defining a clonotype. Repertoire clonality was estimated as the Gini-Simpson index, which was calculated using the R package tcR. Student's t test was used to compare Gini indices, and Pearson correlation was used to assess associations with tumor size change. As stored in TCRdb, this immuneACCESS dataset retains in-frame rearrangements with V and J assigned. A fraction of the clones does not appear; measured against another copy, unresolved V genes explain less than half of the discrepancy, and the remainder lacks a known reason. D and trimming come from the DNA, and the V and J calls and clone size come from that table. The sample includes tens of thousands of clones, with more than 60% observed a single time. The ten largest clones take up around 2.6% of the sample.

The sequencing here drew on PBMCs, taken before nivolumab (anti-PD-1) treatment. This TCR came from a person aged 35-79 years with oral cavity squamous cell carcinoma.

The DNA sequence reads TGTGCCAGCAGATCAGATACAGCGAACACCGGGGAGCTGTTTTTT. It encodes CASRSDTANTGELFF. The sequence links TRBV6-1 to TRBJ2-2, with the D segment identity uncertain. CDR1 and CDR2 are drawn from the germline V gene: MNHNS, SASEGT. Spanning cysteine to phenylalanine, the CDR3 consists of 15 amino acids. Of the read, only the CDR3 DNA is kept; its 45 bases are in frame from base 1. V was cut back by 6 bases and J by 0 bases, leaving a gap of 11 bases between them.